What follows are 12 T cell receptor beta chains derived from one specimen sequenced in a study of breast tumors, draining lymph nodes, adjacent tissues. Each CDR3 protein is one row after TCRdb ran MiXCR on the multiplex PCR reads. This sample has tens of thousands of distinct CDR3 sequences, with roughly 55% found just once. Sequenced sample: breast tumor tissue. Receptors were obtained from a female donor with breast cancer. Some clones in this sample may be carry-over from other donors' samples.

CDR3 nucleotide sequence: TGCAGTGCTAGAGAACTCAGGGTGCTGGGGGCGGGGGAGCAGTACTTC. This gives the protein CSARELRVLGAGEQYF. The rearrangement joins TRBV20-1 to TRBJ2-7; tentatively, D is TRBD1 or TRBD2 (6 bases each). The CDR3 contains 16 residues. CDR1 and CDR2 (germline): DFQATT, SNEGSKA (reference sequence). The V end was cut by 0 bases, the J end by 7 bases, with 22 bases between.

This clonotype is classed as medium-sized. The chain employs TRBV20-1 and TRBJ2-1; TRBD2 is a possible D gene (5 bases). Germline lookup yields CDR1 DFQATT and CDR2 SNEGSKA (reference sequence). The CDR3 runs to 12 residues. Trimming removed 6 bases from V and 3 bases from J, with 9 bases in between. The CDR3 DNA follows: TGCAGTGCCAACGGACTCTACAATGAGCAGTTCTTC. It translates to CSANGLYNEQFF.

The CDR3 protein is CATSDTWGYTF. The CDR3 bases are TGTGCCACCAGTGACACCTGGGGCTACACCTTC. V gene TRBV24-1 combines with J gene TRBJ1-2; D not resolved. CDR1 and CDR2 (germline): KGHDR, SFDVKD. This CDR3 is built from 11 residues. Between the trimmed V and J ends, which lost 4 bases and 8 bases, there was a span of 7 bases.

This clonotype was found many times. The rearrangement joins TRBV6-6 to TRBJ2-3, with TRBD2 matching 11 bases. CDR3 length equals 16 residues. Germline V CDR1 and CDR2: MNHNY, SVGAGI (reference sequence). J gave up 2 bases and V 5 bases, and 6 bases lay outside the gene matches. CDR3 sequence: CASSPTSGGTTDTQYF. The DNA of the CDR3 is TGTGCCAGCAGTCCAACTAGCGGGGGAACCACAGATACGCAGTATTTT.

The J gene is TRBJ2-3, the V gene TRBV29-1, with 8 bases lining up with TRBD2. Germline lookup yields CDR1 SQVTM and CDR2 ANQGSEA. The trim removed 7 bases at V and 1 base at J, leaving 7 bases unmatched. The CDR3 sequence is 14 residues long. DNA of the CDR3: TGCAGCGCTACGGGGGGACTAGGCACAGATACGCAGTATTTT. It is translated as CSATGGLGTDTQYF.

The chain combines TRBV6-1 with TRBJ1-6; perhaps TRBD1 as D (6 bases). Trimming cost V 8 bases and J 7 bases, with 18 bases left between them. Germline CDR1 and CDR2: MNHNS and SASEGT. This CDR3 has 15 amino acids. CDR3 residues: CASSIPARGNSPLHF. For the CDR3, the DNA is TGTGCCAGCTCCATCCCAGCGAGGGGGAATTCACCCCTCCACTTT.

This clonotype has ten or more counts. The chain links TRBV7-3 to TRBJ2-1; D is perhaps TRBD1 or TRBD2 (5 bases each). Trimming left V 5 bases short and J 3 bases short, with 14 bases between. Germline V gene lookup returns CDR1 SGHTA and CDR2 FQGTGA. The CDR3 has 15 residues. The CDR3 spells CASSQSGTNYNEQFF. The CDR3 nucleotides read TGTGCCAGCAGCCAATCCGGGACGAACTACAATGAGCAGTTCTTC.

By sample share, this clonotype is medium-sized (0.01 to 0.1%). The chain couples TRBV4-2 to TRBJ1-6; the D is unclear. V was shortened by 1 base and J by 8 bases, with 6 bases between the two germline ends. Germline CDR1 and CDR2: LGHNA and YNFKEQ. There are 13 residues in the CDR3. CDR3 loop: CASSQGSDSPLHF. In DNA, the CDR3 is TGTGCCAGCAGCCAAGGGTCCGATTCACCCCTCCACTTT.

Comments on this clonotype: The CDR3 carries no conserved terminal phenylalanine or tryptophan, so it likely arises from a read error. The limits of the CDR3 on the DNA are not certain, so only TCRdb's listed CDR3 is given. V is TRBV19 and J is TRBJ1-2. The CDR3 contains 13 residues when both ends are counted. The germline V gene has CDR1 LNHDA and CDR2 SQIVND (reference sequence). CDR3 loop: CASSMRVGYGFFV.

This clonotype was seen a single time. The chain combines TRBV7-3 with TRBJ2-2; D is ambiguous. V lost 5 bases, J lost 5 bases, and 12 bases lay in between. This CDR3 has 14 residues. Germline V lookup: CDR1 SGHTA, CDR2 FQGTGA. CDR3 sequence: CASSQDFRTGELFF. The CDR3 DNA reads as TGTGCCAGCAGCCAAGATTTCAGGACCGGGGAGCTGTTTTTT. Using reference TRBV7-3 and TRBJ2-2 for the parts outside the CDR3, the full variable domain is GAGVSQTPSNKVTEKGKYVELRCDPISGHTALYWYRQSLGQGPEFLIYFQGTGAADDSGLPNDRFFAVRPEGSVSTLKIQRTERGDSAVYLCASSQDFRTGELFFGEGSRLTVL.

To note about this clonotype: The conserved phenylalanine or tryptophan normally closing the CDR3 is absent here, so this likely arose from a read error. V gene TRBV11-2 combines with J gene TRBJ2-1; D is possibly TRBD1 (6 bases). CDR1 and CDR2 from the germline V gene are SGHAT and FQNNGV. The CDR3 runs 15 residues. V lost 6 bases and J lost 9, with 21 bases in between. The CDR3 sequence: CASSPSTGLKVEQFL. CDR3 bases: TGTGCCAGCAGTCCCTCGACAGGCTTGAAGGTTGAGCAGTTCCTC.

This chain links TRBV7-9 with TRBJ2-1; TRBD2 matches 9 bases. CDR1 and CDR2 from the germline V gene are SEHNR and FQNEAQ (reference sequence). The CDR3 covers 16 residues. V trimming: 5 bases; J trimming: 6 bases; junction bases outside the gene matches: 11. The CDR3 nucleotides read TGTGCCAGCAGCAAGGACAGGCGGGAGGGCCCCAATGAGCAGTTCTTC. It codes for CASSKDRREGPNEQFF.